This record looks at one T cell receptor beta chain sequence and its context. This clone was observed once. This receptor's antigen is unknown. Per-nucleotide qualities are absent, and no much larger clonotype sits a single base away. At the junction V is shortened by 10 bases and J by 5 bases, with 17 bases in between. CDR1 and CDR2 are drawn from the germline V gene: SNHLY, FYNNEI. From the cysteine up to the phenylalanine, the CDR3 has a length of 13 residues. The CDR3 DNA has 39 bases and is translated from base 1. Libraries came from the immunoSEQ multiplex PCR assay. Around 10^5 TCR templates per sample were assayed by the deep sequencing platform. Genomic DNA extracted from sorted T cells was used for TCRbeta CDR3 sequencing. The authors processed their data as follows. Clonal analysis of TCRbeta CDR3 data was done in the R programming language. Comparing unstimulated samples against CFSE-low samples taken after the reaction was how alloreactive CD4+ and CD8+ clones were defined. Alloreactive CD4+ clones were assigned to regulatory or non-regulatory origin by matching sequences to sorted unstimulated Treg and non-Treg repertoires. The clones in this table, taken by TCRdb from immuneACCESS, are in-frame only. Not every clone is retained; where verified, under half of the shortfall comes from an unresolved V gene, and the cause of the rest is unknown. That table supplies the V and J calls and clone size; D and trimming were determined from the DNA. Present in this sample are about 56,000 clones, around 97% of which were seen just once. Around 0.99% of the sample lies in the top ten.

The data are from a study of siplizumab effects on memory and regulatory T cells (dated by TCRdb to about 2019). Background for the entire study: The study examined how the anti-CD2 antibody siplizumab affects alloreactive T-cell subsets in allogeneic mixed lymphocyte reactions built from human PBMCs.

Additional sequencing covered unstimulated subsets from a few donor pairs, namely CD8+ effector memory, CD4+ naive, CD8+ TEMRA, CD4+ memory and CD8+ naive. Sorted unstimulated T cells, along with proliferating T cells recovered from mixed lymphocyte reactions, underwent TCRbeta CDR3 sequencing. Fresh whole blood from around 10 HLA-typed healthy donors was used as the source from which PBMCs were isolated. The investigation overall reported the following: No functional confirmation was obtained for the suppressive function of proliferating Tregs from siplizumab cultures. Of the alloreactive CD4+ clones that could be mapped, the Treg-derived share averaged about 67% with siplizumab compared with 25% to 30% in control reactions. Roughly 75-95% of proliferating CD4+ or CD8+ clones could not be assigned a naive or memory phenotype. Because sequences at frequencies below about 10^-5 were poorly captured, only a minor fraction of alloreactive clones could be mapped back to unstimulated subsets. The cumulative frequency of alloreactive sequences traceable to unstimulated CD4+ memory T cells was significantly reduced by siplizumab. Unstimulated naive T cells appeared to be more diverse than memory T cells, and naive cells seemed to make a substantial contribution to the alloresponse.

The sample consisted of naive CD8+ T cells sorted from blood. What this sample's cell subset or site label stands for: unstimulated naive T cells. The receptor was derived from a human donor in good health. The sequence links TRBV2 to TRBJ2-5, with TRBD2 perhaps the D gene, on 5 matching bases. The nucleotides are TGTGCCATTCCCCTATTGGGCGGGGAGACCCAGTACTTC. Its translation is CAIPLLGGETQYF.